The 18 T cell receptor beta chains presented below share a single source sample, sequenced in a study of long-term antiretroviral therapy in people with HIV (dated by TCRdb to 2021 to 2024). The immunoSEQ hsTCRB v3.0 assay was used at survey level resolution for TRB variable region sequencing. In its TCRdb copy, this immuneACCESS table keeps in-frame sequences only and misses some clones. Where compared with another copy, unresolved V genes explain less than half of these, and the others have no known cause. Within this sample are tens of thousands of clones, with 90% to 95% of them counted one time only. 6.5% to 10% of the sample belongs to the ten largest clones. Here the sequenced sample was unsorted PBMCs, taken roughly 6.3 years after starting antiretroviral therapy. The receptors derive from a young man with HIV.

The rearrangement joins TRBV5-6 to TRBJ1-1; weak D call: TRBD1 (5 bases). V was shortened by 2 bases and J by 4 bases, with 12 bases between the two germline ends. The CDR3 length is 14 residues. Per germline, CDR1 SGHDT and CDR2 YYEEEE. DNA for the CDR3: TGTGCCAGCAGCTTTGGGACCCCGGGCACTGAAGCTTTCTTT. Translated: CASSFGTPGTEAFF.

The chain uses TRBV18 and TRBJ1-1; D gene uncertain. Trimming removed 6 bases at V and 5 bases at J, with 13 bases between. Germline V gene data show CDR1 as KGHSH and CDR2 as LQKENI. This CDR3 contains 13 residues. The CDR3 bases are TGTGCCAGCTCTACTAGACCGAGGACTGAAGCTTTCTTT. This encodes CASSTRPRTEAFF.

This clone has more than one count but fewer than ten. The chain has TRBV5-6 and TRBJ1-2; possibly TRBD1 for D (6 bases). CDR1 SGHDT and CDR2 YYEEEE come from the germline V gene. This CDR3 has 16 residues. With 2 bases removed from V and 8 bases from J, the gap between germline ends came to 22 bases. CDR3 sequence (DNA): TGTGCCAGCAGCTTTGGGTCCTTCGGGGGGCATTCCGGCTACACCTTC. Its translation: CASSFGSFGGHSGYTF.

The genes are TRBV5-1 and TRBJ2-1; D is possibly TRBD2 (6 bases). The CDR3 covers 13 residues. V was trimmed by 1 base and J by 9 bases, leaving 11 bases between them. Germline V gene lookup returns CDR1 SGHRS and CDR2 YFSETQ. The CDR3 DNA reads TGCGCCAGCAGCTTGTGGGGGGTAGGTGAGCAGTTCTTC. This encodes CASSLWGVGEQFF.

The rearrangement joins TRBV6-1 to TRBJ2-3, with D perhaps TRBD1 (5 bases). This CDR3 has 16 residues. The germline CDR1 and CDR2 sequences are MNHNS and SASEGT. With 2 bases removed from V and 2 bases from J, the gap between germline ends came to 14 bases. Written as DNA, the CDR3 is TGTGCCAGCAGTGAAATGGGGCCAGATGACACAGATACGCAGTATTTT. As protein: CASSEMGPDDTDTQYF.

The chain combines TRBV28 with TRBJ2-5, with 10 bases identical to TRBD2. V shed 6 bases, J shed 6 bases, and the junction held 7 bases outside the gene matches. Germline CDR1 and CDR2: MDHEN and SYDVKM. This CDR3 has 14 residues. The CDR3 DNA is TGTGCCAGCAGCGGAGCGGGAGGGGAAAAGACCCAGTACTTC. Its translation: CASSGAGGEKTQYF.

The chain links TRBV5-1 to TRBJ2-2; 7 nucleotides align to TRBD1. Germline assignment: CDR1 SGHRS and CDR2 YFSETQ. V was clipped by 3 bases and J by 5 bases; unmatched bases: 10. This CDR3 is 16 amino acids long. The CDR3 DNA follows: TGCGCCAGCAGCTCTGGCTCGGGGACAGCAACCGGGGAGCTGTTTTTT. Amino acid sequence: CASSSGSGTATGELFF.

In nucleotides, the CDR3 is TGTGCCAGCAGCACAACAGGGGGCACGTCCTACAATGAGCAGTTCTTC. It is translated as CASSTTGGTSYNEQFF. The chain employs TRBV7-3 and TRBJ2-1; 9 bases map to TRBD1. Germline V CDR1 and CDR2: SGHTA, FQGTGA. V lost 5 bases, J lost 1 base, and 6 bases stayed unmatched. This CDR3 has 16 residues.

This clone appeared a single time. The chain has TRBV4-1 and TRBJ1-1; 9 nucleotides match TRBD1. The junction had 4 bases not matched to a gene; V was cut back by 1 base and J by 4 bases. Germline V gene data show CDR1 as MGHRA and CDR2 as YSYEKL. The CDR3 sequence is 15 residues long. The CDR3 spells CASSQVDRGGTEAFF. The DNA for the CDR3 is TGCGCCAGCAGCCAAGTGGACAGGGGAGGCACTGAAGCTTTCTTT.

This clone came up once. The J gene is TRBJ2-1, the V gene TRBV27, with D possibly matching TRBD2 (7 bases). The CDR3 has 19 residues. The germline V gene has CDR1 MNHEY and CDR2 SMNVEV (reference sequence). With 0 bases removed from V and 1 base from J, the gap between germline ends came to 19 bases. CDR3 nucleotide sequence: TGTGCCAGCAGTTTATCTGGGCAGGGGAGGGGAGGATCCTACAATGAGCAGTTCTTC. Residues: CASSLSGQGRGGSYNEQFF.

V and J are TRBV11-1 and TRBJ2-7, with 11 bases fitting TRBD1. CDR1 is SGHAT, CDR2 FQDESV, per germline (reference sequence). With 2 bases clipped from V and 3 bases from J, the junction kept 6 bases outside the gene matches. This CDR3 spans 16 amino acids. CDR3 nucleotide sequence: TGTGCCAGCAGCTTACTGTCCGGGACAGGGGGCTACGAGCAGTACTTC. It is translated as CASSLLSGTGGYEQYF.

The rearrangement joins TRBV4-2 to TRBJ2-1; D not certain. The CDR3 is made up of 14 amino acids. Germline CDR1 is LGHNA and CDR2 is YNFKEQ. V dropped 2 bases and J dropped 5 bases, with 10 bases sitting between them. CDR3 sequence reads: CASSQSIGHNEQFF. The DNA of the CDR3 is TGTGCCAGCAGCCAATCTATCGGACACAATGAGCAGTTCTTC.

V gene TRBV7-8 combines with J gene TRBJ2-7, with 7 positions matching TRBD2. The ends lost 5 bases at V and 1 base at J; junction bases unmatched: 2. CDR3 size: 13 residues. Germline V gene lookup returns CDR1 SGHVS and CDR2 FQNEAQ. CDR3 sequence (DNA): TGTGCCAGCAGCCAACTAGCGTCCTACGAGCAGTACTTC. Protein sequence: CASSQLASYEQYF.

The CDR3: CSDGPAMDTQYF. For the CDR3, the DNA is TGCAGCGACGGACCGGCAATGGATACGCAGTATTTT. The rearrangement joins TRBV29-1 to TRBJ2-3; D remains unclear. With 7 bases removed from V and 6 bases from J, the gap between germline ends came to 14 bases. The CDR3 runs to 12 residues. Germline-derived CDR1 and CDR2 are SQVTM and ANQGSEA.

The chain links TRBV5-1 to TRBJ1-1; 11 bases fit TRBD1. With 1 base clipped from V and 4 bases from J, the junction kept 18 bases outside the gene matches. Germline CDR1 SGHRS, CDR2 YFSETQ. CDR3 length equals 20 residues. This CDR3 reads CASSLYPQNRDRGAVTEAFF. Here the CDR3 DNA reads TGCGCCAGCAGCTTGTACCCACAAAACCGGGACAGGGGGGCAGTCACTGAAGCTTTCTTT.

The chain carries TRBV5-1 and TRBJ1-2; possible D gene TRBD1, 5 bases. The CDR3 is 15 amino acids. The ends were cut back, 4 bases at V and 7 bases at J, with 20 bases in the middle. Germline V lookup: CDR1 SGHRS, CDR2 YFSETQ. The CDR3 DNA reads TGCGCCAGCAGCCTGACCGGGACGTCGGCGGGTGGCTACACCTTC. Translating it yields CASSLTGTSAGGYTF.

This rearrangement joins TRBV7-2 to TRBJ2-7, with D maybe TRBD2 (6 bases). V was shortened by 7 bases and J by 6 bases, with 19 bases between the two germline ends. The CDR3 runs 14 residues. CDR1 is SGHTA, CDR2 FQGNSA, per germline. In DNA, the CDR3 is TGTGCCAGCACTACACGGGGCGGGGCCCGCGAGCAGTACTTC. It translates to CASTTRGGAREQYF.

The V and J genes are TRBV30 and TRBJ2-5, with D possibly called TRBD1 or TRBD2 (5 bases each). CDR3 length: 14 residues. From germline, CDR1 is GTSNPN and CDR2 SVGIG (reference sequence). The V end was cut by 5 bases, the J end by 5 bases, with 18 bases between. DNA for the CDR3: TGTGCCTGGGAGGTCGGGACCCGAGGGGAGACCCAGTACTTC. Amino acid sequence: CAWEVGTRGETQYF.